The 31 T cell receptor beta chains in this list originate from one sample, sequenced in a study of long-term antiretroviral therapy in people with HIV. The authors ran the immunoSEQ assay, v3.0, at survey level. Profiled with immunoSEQ multiplex PCR; TCRdb holds only in-frame clones, not every one. The sample comprises 25,000 to 30,000 clones, roughly 80% of which are singletons, and 5.5% to 6% rests with the top ten. Sequencing was performed on unsorted PBMCs, taken 1.1 years before starting antiretroviral therapy. The source of these receptors is a woman under 40 with HIV.

The J gene is TRBJ2-3, the V gene TRBV5-1; D perhaps matches TRBD1 (5 bases). V shed 0 bases and J shed 5 bases, with 10 bases lying between them. CDR3 length equals 14 residues. The germline CDR1 and CDR2 sequences are SGHRS and YFSETQ. Here the CDR3 DNA reads TGCGCCAGCAGCTTGGCGGCAGGGCGAGATACGCAGTATTTT. This translates into CASSLAAGRDTQYF.

The chain employs TRBV14 and TRBJ2-7; a possible D gene is TRBD1 (6 bases). CDR3 length: 17 amino acids. V lost 3 bases and J lost 1, with 19 bases in between. Germline-derived CDR1 and CDR2 are SGHDN and FVKESK. The CDR3 bases are TGTGCCAGCAGCCAGGATAATAGACAGGCGCTTTCCTACGAGCAGTACTTC. Amino acids: CASSQDNRQALSYEQYF.

The chain couples TRBV4-1 to TRBJ1-5; perhaps TRBD1 as D (5 bases). Germline values: CDR1 MGHRA, CDR2 YSYEKL. Trimming took off 3 bases at V and 1 base at J, with 10 bases between the two ends. The CDR3 runs to 15 residues. The CDR3 region has the DNA TGCGCCAGCAGCCAGGGGGACCAAAGCAATCAGCCCCAGCATTTT. It specifies CASSQGDQSNQPQHF.

The genes are TRBV7-8 and TRBJ1-1; a weak D match, TRBD1 (5 bases). V lost 5 bases to trimming and J lost 0 bases, with 10 bases between them. Germline loops: CDR1 SGHVS, CDR2 FQNEAQ. CDR3 length: 14 residues. CDR3 nucleotide sequence: TGTGCCAGCAGCGCGGGACGGATGAACACTGAAGCTTTCTTT. Protein: CASSAGRMNTEAFF.

The rearrangement uses TRBV7-2 and TRBJ2-1; the D is unclear. This CDR3 is 18 amino acids long. Trimming left V 1 base short and J 3 bases short, with 19 bases between. Germline loops: CDR1 SGHTA, CDR2 FQGNSA. The CDR3 here is CASSLVPHTVTGYNEQFF. In DNA form, the CDR3 reads TGTGCCAGCAGCTTAGTCCCACACACAGTGACCGGCTACAATGAGCAGTTCTTC.

V is TRBV11-2 and J is TRBJ1-1; D not resolved. The CDR3 runs 11 residues. Germline V gene lookup returns CDR1 SGHAT and CDR2 FQNNGV. V lost 1 base and J 10 bases, leaving 7 bases between the germline ends. The CDR3 region is CASSLGVGAFF. CDR3 sequence (DNA): TGTGCCAGCAGCTTAGGAGTTGGAGCTTTCTTT. Filled out from reference TRBV11-2 and TRBJ1-1, the complete variable domain reads EAGVAQSPRYKIIEKRQSVAFWCNPISGHATLYWYQQILGQGPKLLIQFQNNGVVDDSQLPKDRFSAERLKGVDSTLKIQPAKLEDSAVYLCASSLGVGAFFGQGTRLTVV.

The chain carries TRBV4-1 and TRBJ1-3; a possible D gene is TRBD1 (6 bases). This CDR3 contains 18 residues. Trimming took off 5 bases at V and 0 bases at J, with 20 bases between the two ends. Germline loops: CDR1 MGHRA, CDR2 YSYEKL. The CDR3 DNA reads as TGCGCCAGCAGCTCCCGGGACACAAGCTTTCTCTCTGGAAACACCATATATTTT. Protein product: CASSSRDTSFLSGNTIYF.

The chain combines TRBV28 with TRBJ2-7; D is unresolved. Germline CDR1 is MDHEN and CDR2 is SYDVKM. The CDR3 contains 13 residues. The V end lost 5 bases, the J end lost 3 bases, and 11 bases lay between the germline ends. For the CDR3, the DNA is TGTGCCAGCAGTGGGGTAGGCGGCTACGAGCAGTACTTC. It encodes CASSGVGGYEQYF.

The chain is built from TRBV7-6 and TRBJ2-1; the D gene could be TRBD1 or TRBD2 (5 bases each). V lost 1 base and J lost 7, with 32 bases in between. The CDR3 length is 21 residues. CDR1 and CDR2 from the germline V gene are SGHVS and FNYEAQ. CDR3 residues: CASSLVGIRGSFIRWGNEQFF. CDR3 sequence (DNA): TGTGCCAGCAGCTTAGTGGGAATCAGAGGGAGCTTTATTCGGTGGGGGAATGAGCAGTTCTTC.

The V gene is TRBV7-7, the J gene TRBJ1-1; D not certain. Deletions cut 1 base from V and 1 base from J, with 4 bases between. The germline V gene has CDR1 SSHAT and CDR2 FNYEAQ (reference sequence). This CDR3 has 13 amino acids. CDR3 in amino acids: CASSLVPNTEAFF. The DNA for the CDR3 is TGTGCCAGCAGCTTAGTCCCGAACACTGAAGCTTTCTTT.

The genes are TRBV4-1 and TRBJ1-1; 7 bases fit TRBD1. V trimming: 7 bases; J trimming: 1 base; junction bases outside the gene matches: 12. This CDR3 region has 16 residues. Germline CDR1 reads MGHRA; CDR2 reads YSYEKL. For the CDR3, the DNA is TGCGCCAGCAACGTAAGACAGGGCAGCCAGAACACTGAAGCTTTCTTT. Translating it yields CASNVRQGSQNTEAFF.

This rearrangement joins TRBV30 to TRBJ2-4, with D perhaps matching TRBD2 (6 bases). The CDR3 sequence is 15 residues long. V was pared by 1 base and J by 3 bases, with 13 bases between. Germline values: CDR1 GTSNPN, CDR2 SVGIG (reference sequence). CDR3 coding DNA: TGTGCCTGGAGTGGTGGCGGGATGGGCAAAAACATTCAGTACTTC. Translated, it gives CAWSGGGMGKNIQYF.

The rearrangement joins TRBV18 to TRBJ1-5; a weak D match, TRBD1 (5 bases). V lost 5 bases and J lost 3, with 11 bases in between. This CDR3 spans 14 amino acids. Germline CDR1 and CDR2: KGHSH and LQKENI. The CDR3: CASSSGRVNQPQHF. The CDR3 DNA is TGTGCCAGCTCATCCGGCAGGGTCAATCAGCCCCAGCATTTT.

This chain connects TRBV5-1 to TRBJ1-1; D perhaps matches TRBD1 (5 bases). The germline V and J ends were trimmed by 0 bases and 4 bases, with 10 bases remaining between them. The V gene's germline CDR1 is SGHRS and CDR2 YFSETQ. CDR3 length: 14 residues. The CDR3 loop is CASSLALGGTEAFF. CDR3 DNA sequence: TGCGCCAGCAGCTTGGCTCTCGGGGGCACTGAAGCTTTCTTT.

The chain combines TRBV11-2 with TRBJ2-3; the D gene is possibly TRBD1 (7 bases). V was shortened by 5 bases and J by 3 bases, with 15 bases between the two germline ends. This CDR3 is 15 amino acids long. Germline CDR1 reads SGHAT; CDR2 reads FQNNGV. DNA of the CDR3: TGTGCCAGCAGCCGAGGACAGGCGGGGACAGATACGCAGTATTTT. This encodes CASSRGQAGTDTQYF.

V is TRBV30 and J is TRBJ1-3, with D perhaps TRBD1 (5 bases). Trimming shortened V by 1 base and J by 8 bases, and 12 bases separated the two germline ends. CDR1 is GTSNPN and CDR2 is SVGIG in the germline V gene (reference sequence). This CDR3 has 13 residues. The CDR3 is CAWSGRVGDTIYF. The CDR3 DNA reads TGTGCCTGGAGTGGCCGGGTGGGGGACACCATATATTTT.

The chain employs TRBV5-1 and TRBJ2-7; D not resolved. V lost 6 bases, J lost 2 bases, and 18 bases lay in between. This CDR3 has 15 residues. Germline CDR1 SGHRS, CDR2 YFSETQ. The CDR3 coding sequence is TGCGCCAGCACCTCCCGGTCCCGGGTGACCTACGAGCAGTACGTC. Amino acids: CASTSRSRVTYEQYV.

The genes are TRBV30 and TRBJ2-4, with 13 bases fitting TRBD2. The junction had 17 bases not matched to a gene; V was cut back by 3 bases and J by 3 bases. The V gene's germline CDR1 is GTSNPN and CDR2 SVGIG (reference sequence). This CDR3 has 20 residues. Here the CDR3 reads CAWSVTRTSGGLKGKNIQYF. The CDR3, as DNA: TGTGCCTGGAGCGTCACTCGGACTAGCGGGGGACTCAAAGGCAAAAACATTCAGTACTTC.

The V and J genes are TRBV4-1 and TRBJ1-1; the match to TRBD1 covers 10 bases. Trimming took 6 bases from V and 6 from J; bases not matched to a gene: 7. This CDR3 spans 14 amino acids. Germline CDR1 is MGHRA and CDR2 is YSYEKL. The CDR3 region has the DNA TGCGCCAGCAGATGGGACAGGGGAATCTCTGAAGCTTTCTTT. It is translated as CASRWDRGISEAFF.

The genes are TRBV5-1 and TRBJ2-5; possible D gene TRBD1, 5 bases. V shed 7 bases and J shed 4 bases, with 11 bases lying between them. The CDR3 has 12 residues. Germline V gene lookup returns CDR1 SGHRS and CDR2 YFSETQ. CDR3 protein: CASYRSAETQYF. CDR3 nucleotide sequence: TGCGCCAGCTACAGGTCTGCAGAGACCCAGTACTTC. Full variable domain (outside the CDR3, taken from reference TRBV5-1 and TRBJ2-5): KAGVTQTPRYLIKTRGQQVTLSCSPISGHRSVSWYQQTPGQGLQFLFEYFSETQRNKGNFPGRFSGRQFSNSRSEMNVSTLELGDSALYLCASYRSAETQYFGPGTRLLVL.

The chain is built from TRBV5-1 and TRBJ1-6; no clear D gene. CDR3 length equals 15 residues. Per germline, CDR1 SGHRS and CDR2 YFSETQ. The ends were cut back, 6 bases at V and 1 base at J, with 11 bases in the middle. CDR3 nucleotide sequence: TGCGCCAGCAACTACGACGGGTCCTATAATTCACCCCTCCACTTT. It yields the protein CASNYDGSYNSPLHF.

The chain is built from TRBV2 and TRBJ2-7; maybe TRBD1 (7 bases). The V and J ends lost 10 bases and 1 base respectively, with 20 bases between them. The CDR3 runs 15 residues. CDR1 and CDR2 from the germline V gene are SNHLY and FYNNEI. CDR3 sequence (DNA): TGTGCCATCCCCAGGGGGGCCTCAGGATCCTACGAGCAGTACGTC. As protein: CAIPRGASGSYEQYV.

The chain carries TRBV5-1 and TRBJ2-6; a possible D gene is TRBD1 (7 bases). From germline, CDR1 is SGHRS and CDR2 YFSETQ. The CDR3 loop spans 19 amino acids. The V end was cut by 6 bases, the J end by 0 bases, with 22 bases between. The CDR3 loop is CASNLLDREASSGANVLTF. The DNA of the CDR3 is TGCGCCAGCAATTTACTAGACAGGGAGGCGAGCTCTGGGGCCAACGTCCTGACTTTC.

The chain couples TRBV11-2 to TRBJ2-2, with unresolved D. The CDR3 totals 15 residues. Trimming took off 1 base at V and 6 bases at J, with 12 bases between the two ends. CDR1 and CDR2 from the germline V gene are SGHAT and FQNNGV. In DNA, the CDR3 is TGTGCCAGCAGCTTAGTCGTACAGAAGCCCGGGGAGCTGTTTTTT. Encoded protein: CASSLVVQKPGELFF.

As DNA, the CDR3 is TGTGCCAGCTCACCCTTAGGAGCGGGGGGGCAGTACGAGCAGTACTTC. Protein product: CASSPLGAGGQYEQYF. V gene TRBV18 combines with J gene TRBJ2-7; the match to TRBD2 covers 10 bases. The V and J ends lost 3 bases and 4 bases, in that order; junction bases with no gene match: 9. The V gene's germline CDR1 is KGHSH and CDR2 LQKENI. This CDR3 is built from 16 residues.

This clone has just one count. The chain joins TRBV7-3 to TRBJ2-5; possibly TRBD1 for D (5 bases). The CDR3 is 13 amino acids. CDR1 and CDR2 (germline): SGHTA, FQGTGA. Trimming shortened V by 3 bases and J by 1 base, and 6 bases separated the two germline ends. DNA for the CDR3: TGTGCCAGCAGCTTGGGGCTCCAAGAGACCCAGTACTTC. It codes for CASSLGLQETQYF.

The gene calls are TRBV6-1 and TRBJ2-2; perhaps TRBD1 as D (6 bases). Per germline, CDR1 MNHNS and CDR2 SASEGT. The V and J ends lost 7 bases and 3 bases respectively, with 12 bases between them. The CDR3 has 14 residues. CDR3 sequence (DNA): TGTGCCAGCATCGCCCAGGGGTACACCGGGGAGCTGTTTTTT. Its protein is CASIAQGYTGELFF.

The gene calls are TRBV6-5 and TRBJ1-3; D might be TRBD1 (5 bases). The CDR3 spans 14 residues. CDR1 is MNHEY, CDR2 SVGAGI, per germline. The V and J ends lost 2 bases and 3 bases respectively, with 8 bases between them. CDR3 protein: CASSYPGNGNTIYF. The CDR3, as DNA: TGTGCCAGCAGTTACCCAGGGAATGGAAACACCATATATTTT.

V and J are TRBV11-1 and TRBJ2-2; D is uncertain. Looked up from germline, CDR1 is SGHAT and CDR2 is FQDESV (reference sequence). The CDR3 runs 15 residues. V lost 5 bases to trimming and J lost 0 bases, with 10 bases between them. The CDR3 DNA sequence: TGTGCCAGCAGCCGCGACATCGCGAACACCGGGGAGCTGTTTTTT. Protein product: CASSRDIANTGELFF.

V is TRBV25-1 and J is TRBJ2-1; 8 nucleotides line up with TRBD2. The ends lost 4 bases at V and 5 bases at J; junction bases unmatched: 1. From germline, CDR1 is MGHDK and CDR2 SYGVNS. The CDR3 contains 13 residues. The CDR3 DNA follows: TGTGCCAGCAGTGCCGGGGGGGACAATGAGCAGTTCTTC. As protein: CASSAGGDNEQFF.

The rearrangement links TRBV25-1 to TRBJ2-1, with TRBD2 identical over 10 bases. V gave up 4 bases and J gave up 8 bases; unmatched junction bases: 8. The CDR3 covers 15 residues. The germline V gene has CDR1 MGHDK and CDR2 SYGVNS. CDR3 in DNA: TGTGCCAGCAGTGTTCTAGCGGGGGTAGAGGATGAGCAGTTCTTC. It translates to CASSVLAGVEDEQFF.